This entry lists 30 T cell receptor beta chains sequenced from one sample in a study of blood T cell repertoires in COVID-19. The data were produced by immunoSEQ multiplex PCR, yet TCRdb's version contains in-frame clones alone and is incomplete. Counted here are roughly 280,000 clones, less than 85% occurring once; the ten biggest clones make up around 4.5%. Sequences were obtained from peripheral blood. These receptors were taken from a man between 60 and 75 years old who had recovered from COVID-19.

This clone was detected once. The chain uses TRBV30 and TRBJ1-6, with D unclear. The V end lost 4 bases, the J end lost 6 bases, and 13 bases lay between the germline ends. Germline V CDR1 and CDR2: GTSNPN, SVGIG (reference sequence). The CDR3 length is 14 residues. The CDR3 protein is CAWMWRNGNSPLHF. As DNA, the CDR3 is TGTGCCTGGATGTGGAGGAACGGTAATTCACCCCTCCACTTT.

The CDR3 protein is CASSPGLAGPAQDQTQYF. The CDR3 region has the DNA TGTGCCAGCAGTCCGGGACTAGCGGGGCCCGCCCAAGATCAGACCCAGTACTTC. The chain recombines TRBV28 with TRBJ2-5; 13 nucleotides line up with TRBD2. Germline V gene data show CDR1 as MDHEN and CDR2 as SYDVKM. V shed 5 bases, J shed 6 bases, and the junction held 15 bases outside the gene matches. The CDR3 runs to 18 residues.

The CDR3 DNA reads as TGCGCCAGCAGTGCCAGGCCCCAAGAGACCCAGTACTTC. Its translation is CASSARPQETQYF. The chain links TRBV10-1 to TRBJ2-5, with D unresolved. V gave up 4 bases and J gave up 1 base, with 7 bases separating them. There are 13 residues in the CDR3. CDR1 is WNHNN, CDR2 SYGVQD, per germline (reference sequence).

This rearrangement joins TRBV2 to TRBJ2-7, with 12 bases matching TRBD2. The length of the CDR3 is 15 residues. CDR1 and CDR2 (germline): SNHLY, FYNNEI. Unmatched junction bases numbered 11, after V lost 7 bases and J lost 7 bases. In DNA form, the CDR3 reads TGTGCCAGCAAGGCTAGCGGGGGGGGGACTCGTGAGCAGTACTTC. Its protein product is CASKASGGGTREQYF.

This clone was detected a few times. The chain employs TRBV28 and TRBJ1-5; 7 bases agree with TRBD1. Germline values: CDR1 MDHEN, CDR2 SYDVKM. V was clipped by 6 bases and J by 7 bases; unmatched bases: 12. The CDR3 loop spans 15 amino acids. The CDR3 coding sequence is TGTGCCAGCAGCCCCCAAGGCAGGGGGTGGCAGCCCCAGCATTTT. As protein: CASSPQGRGWQPQHF.

This clone was found once. V and J are TRBV7-9 and TRBJ2-4, with 8 bases lining up with TRBD1. This CDR3 region has 15 residues. CDR1 and CDR2 from the germline V gene are SEHNR and FQNEAQ (reference sequence). V was clipped by 4 bases and J by 3 bases; unmatched bases: 5. The DNA of the CDR3 is TGTGCCAGCAGCTCGACAGGGGTTAGCAAAAACATTCAGTACTTC. Its protein product is CASSSTGVSKNIQYF.

The rearrangement joins TRBV19 to TRBJ2-7, with D possibly matching TRBD2 (6 bases). Germline V gives CDR1 LNHDA, CDR2 SQIVND (reference sequence). The CDR3 totals 16 residues. V lost 0 bases to trimming and J lost 3 bases, with 15 bases between them. This CDR3 is CASSIDQVSGIYEQYF. CDR3 DNA sequence: TGTGCCAGTAGTATAGATCAAGTTAGCGGAATCTACGAGCAGTACTTC. Complete variable domain (other parts from reference TRBV19 and TRBJ2-7): DGGITQSPKYLFRKEGQNVTLSCEQNLNHDAMYWYRQDPGQGLRLIYYSQIVNDFQKGDIAEGYSVSREKKESFPLTVTSAQKNPTAFYLCASSIDQVSGIYEQYFGPGTRLTVT.

J is TRBJ2-1 and V is TRBV9; 8 bases are a match to TRBD1. After removal of 3 bases from V and 3 bases from J, the junction contained 2 bases not matched to a gene. The CDR3 has 14 amino acids. Per germline, CDR1 SGDLS and CDR2 YYNGEE. CDR3 sequence (DNA): TGTGCCAGCAGCGATGGACAGGGCTACAATGAGCAGTTCTTC. Amino acids: CASSDGQGYNEQFF.

The rearrangement links TRBV5-1 to TRBJ1-4; 7 bases match TRBD1. Germline V gene sequence: CDR1 SGHRS, CDR2 YFSETQ. The CDR3 runs to 14 residues. After removal of 2 bases from V and 3 bases from J, the junction contained 1 base not matched to a gene. As DNA, the CDR3 is TGCGCCAGCAGCTTCCAGGGGGCTAATGAAAAACTGTTTTTT. The encoded protein is CASSFQGANEKLFF.

This clone appeared once. The gene calls are TRBV5-4 and TRBJ2-2; 7 positions match TRBD2. V shed 0 bases, J shed 8 bases, and the junction held 4 bases outside the gene matches. Germline V gene data show CDR1 as SGHNT and CDR2 as YYREEE (reference sequence). This CDR3 has 14 residues. CDR3 in amino acids: CASSLGASGGELFF. The DNA of the CDR3 is TGTGCCAGCAGCTTGGGGGCTAGCGGTGGGGAGCTGTTTTTT.

This chain uses TRBV4-1 with TRBJ2-7; 7 bases map to TRBD1. The CDR3 runs 15 residues. Germline trimming cut 3 bases from V and 2 bases from J; bases unmatched to any gene: 7. Looked up from germline, CDR1 is MGHRA and CDR2 is YSYEKL. CDR3: CASSHPGQTAYEQYF. CDR3 DNA sequence: TGCGCCAGCAGCCATCCGGGACAGACTGCCTACGAGCAGTACTTC.

The rearrangement joins TRBV21-1 to TRBJ2-5; whether TRBD1, the table's D call, matches the DNA was not checked. TRBV21-1 is an annotated pseudogene. The CDR3 runs to 18 residues. The CDR3 is CARSSAPLQGVQWRTQYF. CDR3 nucleotide sequence: TGTGCCCGCTCTTCTGCCCCCCTTCAGGGTGTACAGTGGAGAACCCAGTACTTC.

The V call is TRBV7-2, the J call TRBJ2-5; D might be TRBD2 (5 bases). The CDR3 covers 14 residues. V was clipped by 5 bases and J by 3 bases, with 13 bases between them. Germline V CDR1 and CDR2: SGHTA, FQGNSA. Written as DNA, the CDR3 is TGTGCCAGCAGCCCAGGCCCGGGAAAAGAGACCCAGTACTTC. It encodes CASSPGPGKETQYF.

The gene calls are TRBV5-1 and TRBJ2-7; a possible D gene is TRBD2 (5 bases). The CDR3 extends over 15 amino acids. In germline, CDR1 is SGHRS, CDR2 YFSETQ. V was cut by 3 bases and J by 3 bases, with 16 bases left in between. CDR3 region: CASSWGGGQSYEQYF. The CDR3, as DNA: TGCGCCAGCAGCTGGGGTGGAGGCCAGAGCTACGAGCAGTACTTC.

The chain combines TRBV7-2 with TRBJ1-2; D not resolved. Germline CDR1 and CDR2: SGHTA and FQGNSA. The V gene lost 5 bases and the J gene lost 2 bases, with 12 bases spanning the gap. This CDR3 has 14 amino acids. In DNA, the CDR3 is TGTGCCAGCAGCACCAGCGGAGGAAACTATGGCTACACCTTC. Translation gives CASSTSGGNYGYTF.

The gene calls are TRBV6-2 or TRBV6-3 and TRBJ1-2; 7 nucleotides line up with TRBD1. Trimming cost V 0 bases and J 3 bases; bases outside gene matches: 1. The CDR3 is 14 amino acids. The germline gives CDR1 MNHEY, CDR2 SVGEGT. The CDR3 bases are TGTGCCAGCAGTTACTCGGGGACAGACTATGGCTACACCTTC. Encoded protein: CASSYSGTDYGYTF.

The chain has TRBV5-1 and TRBJ2-5, with TRBD1 matching over 7 bases. After removal of 5 bases from V and 5 bases from J, the junction contained 6 bases not matched to a gene. The germline CDR1 and CDR2 sequences are SGHRS and YFSETQ. The CDR3 has 13 amino acids. CDR3 DNA sequence: TGCGCCAGCAGACAGGGGTCTATGGAGACCCAGTACTTC. This codes for CASRQGSMETQYF.

The chain carries TRBV4-1 and TRBJ1-2, with D perhaps matching TRBD1 (5 bases). This CDR3 region has 16 residues. V was shortened by 1 base and J by 0 bases, with 12 bases between the two germline ends. Per the germline V gene, CDR1 is MGHRA and CDR2 is YSYEKL. The CDR3 is CASSQVAGNANYGYTF. CDR3 DNA sequence: TGCGCCAGCAGCCAAGTGGCAGGGAACGCTAACTATGGCTACACCTTC.

The sample holds a few counts of this clone. A much larger clone differs from this one at a single base, so this may be a read error. At the DNA level, this CDR3 is encoded by other sequences in the same sample as well. The DNA for the CDR3 is TGTGCCAGCAGTTCCCAGGGGAATCAGCCCCAGCATTTT. It encodes CASSSQGNQPQHF. The chain combines TRBV6-2 or TRBV6-3 with TRBJ1-5; a possible D gene is TRBD1 (6 bases). Germline V CDR1 and CDR2: MNHEY, SVGEGT. V lost 4 bases and J lost 4, with 8 bases in between. CDR3 length equals 13 residues.

V gene TRBV21-1 combines with J gene TRBJ2-1; the D call in the table, TRBD2, was not verified against the DNA. TRBV21-1 is classified as a pseudogene. This CDR3 comprises 19 residues. CDR3: CASSKVPSGTKATYNEQFF. CDR3 sequence (DNA): TGTGCCAGCAGCAAAGTTCCTAGCGGGACCAAAGCTACCTACAATGAGCAGTTCTTC.

CDR3 region: CASSFVIQGLGTEAFF. In DNA, the CDR3 is TGCGCCAGCAGCTTCGTTATTCAGGGATTGGGCACTGAAGCTTTCTTT. The J gene is TRBJ1-1, the V gene TRBV5-1; weak D call: TRBD1 (5 bases). The V and J ends lost 2 bases and 4 bases respectively, with 18 bases between them. The CDR3 sequence is 16 residues long. Germline assignment: CDR1 SGHRS and CDR2 YFSETQ.

The J gene is TRBJ2-5, the V gene TRBV12-5, with 7 bases fitting TRBD1. In germline, CDR1 is LGHNT, CDR2 FRNRAP. With V trimmed by 9 bases and J by 2 bases, 9 bases remained unmatched. CDR3 length: 14 residues. The CDR3 region is CASRRQGQQETQYF. CDR3 coding DNA: TGTGCTAGCCGCAGACAGGGCCAACAAGAGACCCAGTACTTC.

The genes are TRBV5-1 and TRBJ2-1; D is ambiguous. Trimming took 1 base from V and 7 from J, leaving 12 bases between them. The V gene's germline CDR1 is SGHRS and CDR2 YFSETQ. The CDR3 extends over 14 amino acids. CDR3 in amino acids: CASSLNSLFNEQFF. The CDR3, as DNA: TGCGCCAGCAGCTTGAACTCCCTCTTTAATGAGCAGTTCTTC.

The chain carries TRBV11-1 and TRBJ2-1; the D gene is possibly TRBD2 (5 bases). CDR1 is SGHAT, CDR2 FQDESV, per germline (reference sequence). Trimming took off 5 bases at V and 5 bases at J, with 13 bases between the two ends. This CDR3 comprises 14 residues. The CDR3 nucleotides read TGTGCCAGCAGCGCCCGGACTGGCGACAATGAGCAGTTCTTC. It is translated as CASSARTGDNEQFF.

The rearrangement uses TRBV2 and TRBJ1-5; 8 nucleotides align to TRBD1. The J segment lost 7 bases and the V segment lost 5 bases, leaving 7 bases of the junction unmatched. This CDR3 comprises 14 residues. CDR1 and CDR2 (germline): SNHLY, FYNNEI. The CDR3 DNA reads as TGTGCCAGCAGTCTCGACAGGGGAGGCCAGCCCCAGCATTTT. It translates to CASSLDRGGQPQHF.

This clone was counted a few times. V gene TRBV7-6 combines with J gene TRBJ2-2; no clear D. The CDR3 has 14 residues. V lost 3 bases and J 5 bases, leaving 10 bases between the germline ends. The germline V gene has CDR1 SGHVS and CDR2 FNYEAQ. Here the CDR3 reads CASSLRQATGELFF. The CDR3 nucleotides read TGTGCCAGCAGCTTGCGCCAGGCTACCGGGGAGCTGTTTTTT.

The V gene is TRBV7-2, the J gene TRBJ2-5, with TRBD2 identical over 11 bases. Germline CDR1 SGHTA, CDR2 FQGNSA. The CDR3 is 17 amino acids. The V and J ends lost 5 bases and 0 bases, in that order; junction bases with no gene match: 8. For the CDR3, the DNA is TGTGCCAGCAGCCTCGGGACTAGCGGAGGGAACCAAGAGACCCAGTACTTC. This translates into CASSLGTSGGNQETQYF.

This clone was picked up one time. The rearrangement joins TRBV7-9 to TRBJ1-4, with a possible D match to TRBD1 (6 bases). The V end was cut by 4 bases, the J end by 6 bases, with 9 bases between. The CDR3 totals 13 residues. Germline loops: CDR1 SEHNR, CDR2 FQNEAQ (reference sequence). Here the CDR3 reads CASSSPGDEKLFF. The CDR3 coding sequence is TGTGCCAGCAGCTCACCAGGGGATGAAAAACTGTTTTTT.

The CDR3 loop reads CASSSGQGLYEQYF. The CDR3 nucleotides read TGTGCCAGCTCATCGGGACAGGGTTTGTACGAGCAGTACTTC. The chain joins TRBV18 to TRBJ2-7; 9 bases line up with TRBD1. This CDR3 comprises 14 residues. With 5 bases clipped from V and 4 bases from J, the junction kept 6 bases outside the gene matches. Germline V gives CDR1 KGHSH, CDR2 LQKENI.

CDR3 sequence reads: CASSRQGGGAGRSYNEQFF. The CDR3 DNA sequence: TGTGCCAGCAGCCGACAGGGGGGAGGCGCGGGACGCTCCTACAATGAGCAGTTCTTC. The J gene is TRBJ2-1, the V gene TRBV14; 9 nucleotides line up with TRBD1. CDR1 and CDR2 from the germline V gene are SGHDN and FVKESK. CDR3 size: 19 residues. V lost 4 bases to trimming and J lost 0 bases; unmatched junction nucleotides: 13.